This T cell receptor beta chain was retrieved from a study of blood T cell repertoires in COVID-19. Assay: immunoSEQ multiplex PCR; the TCRdb copy retains only in-frame clones and omits some. This sample yields around 400,000 clones, of which about 89% are seen a single time; under 3% belongs to the top ten. Trimming cost V 3 bases and J 4 bases; bases outside gene matches: 6. The CDR3 totals 16 residues. Germline V gene sequence: CDR1 LGHNA, CDR2 YNFKEQ. This rearrangement joins TRBV4-2 to TRBJ2-1, with TRBD1 identical over 10 bases. Sequenced: peripheral blood. This TCR was sampled from a woman aged 55-75 years with COVID-19, enrolled during active disease. The CDR3 DNA reads TGTGCCAGCAGCCAGGCCGGGACAGGGGTTTACAATGAGCAGTTCTTC. Its translation is CASSQAGTGVYNEQFF.